This T cell receptor (beta chain) is from a study of regulatory T cells in long-lasting Graves disease. Findings and limits, study-wide: Persistent Graves' patients possessed reduced TCR diversity relative to recently diagnosed ones.

Comments on this clonotype: Antigen unknown. This may come from a read error, since a much larger clone is one base off.

Time point defined: persistent/refractory GD, antithyroid drugs over 5 years with positive TRAb. From RNA extracted from PBMCs, the TCR library was made. EDTA tubes were used for drawing approximately 8.4 milliliters of peripheral blood. According to the study, TCR beta libraries were built with iRepertoire HTBI primers and CDR3-region Arm-PCR. TCRdb re-called the multiplex PCR reads with MiXCR, one entry per CDR3 protein. Found here are 400,000 to 500,000 distinct CDR3 sequences, around 21% of them singletons; the top ten hold about 8.3%. CDR3 length equals 14 residues. Per the germline V gene, CDR1 is MNHNS and CDR2 is SASEGT.

The chain joins TRBV6-1 to TRBJ2-5; D is uncertain. The specimen was peripheral blood mononuclear cells (PBMCs), collected when the disease was refractory, from a patient treated with antithyroid drugs. The clonotype was recovered from a female donor with Graves disease. The CDR3 DNA sequence: TGTGCCAGCAGTCCCCTCTTTTGGGAAGAGGCCCAGTACTTC. Its protein is CASSPLFWEEAQYF.